This T cell receptor beta chain was recovered during a study of control samples from healthy donors and cancer patients. The repertoire was sequenced with immunoSEQ multiplex PCR; TCRdb's copy has only in-frame clones and lacks some. The sample includes roughly 150,000 clones, about 93% seen only once; the top ten take under 2.5%. This CDR3 comprises 16 residues. V dropped 4 bases and J dropped 1; count of bases not matched to a gene: 2. Per the germline V gene, CDR1 is LGHDT and CDR2 is YNNKEL (reference sequence). Sequencing was carried out using blood. The chain joins TRBV3-1 (or the pseudogene TRBV3-2) to TRBJ2-3; 13 bases are shared with TRBD2. The TCR originated in a man aged 45-60 years in good health. This CDR3 is CASSRTSGSGTDTQYF. Here the CDR3 DNA reads TGTGCCAGCAGCCGGACTAGCGGGAGTGGCACAGATACGCAGTATTTT.